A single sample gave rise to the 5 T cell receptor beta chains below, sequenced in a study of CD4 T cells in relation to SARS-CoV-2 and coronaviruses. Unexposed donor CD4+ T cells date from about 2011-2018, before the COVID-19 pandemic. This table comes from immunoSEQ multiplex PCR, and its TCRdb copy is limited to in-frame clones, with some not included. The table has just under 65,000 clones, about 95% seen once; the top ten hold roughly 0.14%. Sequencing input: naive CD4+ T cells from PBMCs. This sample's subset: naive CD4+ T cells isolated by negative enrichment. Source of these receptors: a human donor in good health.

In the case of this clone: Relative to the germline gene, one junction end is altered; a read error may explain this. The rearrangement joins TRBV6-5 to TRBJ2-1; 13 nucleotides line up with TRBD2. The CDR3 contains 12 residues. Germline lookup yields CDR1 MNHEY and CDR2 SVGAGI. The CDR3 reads CASSTSGRGPLF. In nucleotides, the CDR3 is TGTGCCAGCAGTACTAGCGGGAGGGGGCCCCTCTTC.

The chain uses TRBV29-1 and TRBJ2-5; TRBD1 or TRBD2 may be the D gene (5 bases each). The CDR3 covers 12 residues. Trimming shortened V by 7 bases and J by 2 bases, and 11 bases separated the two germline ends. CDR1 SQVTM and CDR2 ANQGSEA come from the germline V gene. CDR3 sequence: CSARDPQETQYF. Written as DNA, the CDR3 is TGCAGCGCCCGGGACCCGCAAGAGACCCAGTACTTC.

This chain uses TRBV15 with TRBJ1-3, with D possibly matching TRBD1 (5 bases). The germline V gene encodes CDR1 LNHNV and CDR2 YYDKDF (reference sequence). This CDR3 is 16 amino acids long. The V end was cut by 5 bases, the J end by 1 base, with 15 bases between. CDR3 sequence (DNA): TGTGCCACCAGCCTGGGGACTTTACCTTCTGGAAACACCATATATTTT. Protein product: CATSLGTLPSGNTIYF.

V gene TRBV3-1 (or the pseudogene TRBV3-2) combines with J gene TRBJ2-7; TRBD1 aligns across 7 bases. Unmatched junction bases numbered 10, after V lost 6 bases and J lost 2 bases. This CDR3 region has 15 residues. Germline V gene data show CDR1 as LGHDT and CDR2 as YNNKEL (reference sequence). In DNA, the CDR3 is TGTGCCAGCAGTAGAAACGGACAGGCTCCCTACGAGCAGTACTTC. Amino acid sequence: CASSRNGQAPYEQYF.

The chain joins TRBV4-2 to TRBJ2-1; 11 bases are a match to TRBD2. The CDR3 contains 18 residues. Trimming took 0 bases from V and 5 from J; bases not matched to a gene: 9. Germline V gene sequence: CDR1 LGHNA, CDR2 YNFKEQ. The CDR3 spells CASSQDYGTSGIDNEQFF. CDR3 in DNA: TGTGCCAGCAGCCAAGATTATGGGACTAGCGGAATAGACAATGAGCAGTTCTTC.